The table lists the clone carrying this T cell receptor beta chain with a count of one. As yet, its antigen is unknown. This specimen comes from a study of T cell responses to AZD1222 COVID-19 vaccine. Findings and limits, study-wide: In all cases, repertoires were sampled only after the peak T cell response. Clonal diversity may have been underestimated in mostly white British donors. Following two doses of AZD1222, Spike-specific TCR breadth and depth rose. CD4 TCRs associated with vaccination spanned spike, dominating at 160-218 and 743-854.

Looked up from germline, CDR1 is LGHDT and CDR2 is YNNKEL (reference sequence). V lost 1 base to trimming and J lost 4 bases, with 19 bases between them. CDR3 length: 17 residues. TCRdb's copy holds only in-frame clones and misses some; the assay was immunoSEQ multiplex PCR. The data hold 90,000 to 95,000 clones, with roughly 90% observed a single time. This material consisted of peripheral blood, taken 28 days after the second AZD1222 dose. The chain couples TRBV3-1 (or the pseudogene TRBV3-2) to TRBJ1-1; tentatively, D is TRBD1 (6 bases). The receptor was isolated from an adult who received the AZD1222 COVID-19 vaccine. The CDR3 bases are TGTGCCAGCAGCCAAGGCAGGGGAGGCCCATCCGTCACTGAAGCTTTCTTT. Protein sequence: CASSQGRGGPSVTEAFF.